Listed below are T cell receptor beta chains from one sample, sequenced in a study of response to subunit inactivated influenza vaccine. TCRdb re-analysed the RT-PCR reads in MiXCR, keeping a single row per CDR3 protein. Among hundreds of thousands of distinct CDR3 sequences listed, roughly 10% were seen once. The same sample was also used in a study of T cells expressing NK-cell markers.

Sequenced material: PBMCs from blood, taken on the day of vaccination. Receptors were obtained from a man in his fifties who received an inactivated influenza vaccine. CDR3s include the opening cysteine and the closing phenylalanine or tryptophan. D genes are given only for firm matches. Where a row states a size, it is once, few, many or the class of an expanded clone; other rows omit it.

CASSPSAVINIQYF TGTGCCAGCAGCCCCTCTGCGGTGATCAACATTCAGTACTTC NA NA TRBJ2-4 TRBV4-2
CASSLGTGLGPYF TGTGCCAGCAGCTTAGGGACAGGGCTTGGGCCGTACTTC TRBD1 few TRBJ2-5 TRBV7-2
CASSQDPCMLAGACEQFF TGCGCCAGCAGCCAAGATCCTTGCATGCTAGCGGGAGCGTGTGAGCAGTTCTTC TRBD2 NA TRBJ2-1 TRBV4-3
CASSQEGSGPYNEQFF TGTGCCAGCAGCCAAGAAGGTAGCGGACCATACAATGAGCAGTTCTTC NA NA TRBJ2-1 TRBV4-2
CASTPTSGSVTGELFF TGTGCCAGTACCCCGACTAGCGGGAGTGTCACCGGGGAGCTGTTTTTT TRBD2 NA TRBJ2-2 TRBV19
CASSQVGGAGTYEQYF TGCGCCAGCAGCCAAGTTGGGGGGGCCGGAACCTACGAGCAGTACTTC NA few TRBJ2-7 TRBV4-1
CASSLSGHADTQYF TGTGCCAGCAGTTTATCTGGCCACGCAGATACGCAGTATTTT NA many TRBJ2-3 TRBV12-3/TRBV12-4
CSVDTGTDTQYF TGCAGCGTTGACACAGGCACAGATACGCAGTATTTT NA many TRBJ2-3 TRBV29-1
CSIRVPNTGELFF TGCAGCATCCGGGTTCCGAACACCGGGGAGCTGTTTTTT NA few TRBJ2-2 TRBV29-1
CASSEDGRTYEQYF TGCGCCAGCAGTGAGGACGGGCGAACCTACGAGCAGTACTTC NA NA TRBJ2-7 TRBV10-1
CASSLDWGGNTGELFF TGTGCCAGCAGCTTAGATTGGGGGGGTAACACCGGGGAGCTGTTTTTT TRBD2 NA TRBJ2-2 TRBV11-2
CASSPGLTSTDTQYF TGTGCCAGCAGCCCAGGACTCACTAGCACAGATACGCAGTATTTT NA few TRBJ2-3 TRBV7-2
CSAKLGQYTEAFF TGCAGTGCCAAGTTGGGACAGTACACTGAAGCTTTCTTT TRBD1 few TRBJ1-1 TRBV20-1
CASSLVITGLYSGANVLTF TGTGCCAGCAGCTTAGTTATAACAGGCCTTTACTCTGGGGCCAACGTCCTGACTTTC NA NA TRBJ2-6 TRBV11-2
CASSERGQGQETQYF TGTGCCAGCAGTGAAAGAGGACAGGGTCAAGAGACCCAGTACTTC TRBD1 few TRBJ2-5 TRBV2
CASSFWGLAASLNEQFF TGTGCCAGCAGTTTTTGGGGACTAGCCGCGTCCTTGAATGAGCAGTTCTTC TRBD2 NA TRBJ2-1 TRBV12-3/TRBV12-4
CASSLSLYNEQFF TGTGCCAGCAGCTTGAGCCTTTACAATGAGCAGTTCTTC NA many TRBJ2-1 TRBV5-4
CASSRLADNEQFF TGTGCCAGCAGCCGACTAGCGGACAATGAGCAGTTCTTC TRBD2 NA TRBJ2-1 TRBV9
CASSLGTSLIRAGELFF TGTGCCAGCAGCTTAGGGACTAGCCTAATCAGGGCCGGGGAGCTGTTTTTT TRBD2 few TRBJ2-2 TRBV7-2
CASSFPRLAGGKIHEQFF TGTGCCAGCAGCTTCCCACGGCTAGCGGGGGGGAAGATTCATGAGCAGTTCTTC TRBD2 NA TRBJ2-1 TRBV11-2
CASSFGGPETQYF TGTGCCAGCAGTTTTGGGGGGCCTGAGACCCAGTACTTC NA many TRBJ2-5 TRBV28
CASSSLAGGFPSYNEQFF TGTGCCAGCAGTTCACTAGCGGGGGGTTTTCCCTCCTACAATGAGCAGTTCTTC TRBD2 few TRBJ2-1 TRBV6-2/TRBV6-3
CASSPTGMSNQPQHF TGTGCCAGCTCACCCACAGGGATGAGCAATCAGCCCCAGCATTTT NA few TRBJ1-5 TRBV18
CASSLAGVPNEQFF TGTGCCAGCAGCTTAGCGGGAGTCCCCAATGAGCAGTTCTTC TRBD2 NA TRBJ2-1 TRBV7-3
CASSYRVTGELFF TGTGCCAGCAGTTACCGGGTCACCGGGGAGCTGTTTTTT NA many TRBJ2-2 TRBV6-2/TRBV6-3
CASSYLLGGSKNTEAFF TGTGCCAGCAGTTACCTATTAGGAGGGTCAAAGAACACTGAAGCTTTCTTT NA few TRBJ1-1 TRBV6-2/TRBV6-3
CASSHFPRQGFNEQFF TGTGCCAGCAGCCACTTCCCGAGACAGGGTTTCAATGAGCAGTTCTTC TRBD1 few TRBJ2-1 TRBV6-1
CASSSYLSPYEQYF TGTGCCAGCAGCTCGTACCTATCTCCCTACGAGCAGTACTTC NA few TRBJ2-7 TRBV7-3
CASSPDRWRENIQYF TGTGCCAGCAGTCCGGACAGGTGGAGGGAAAACATTCAGTACTTC NA NA TRBJ2-4 TRBV28
CASSLSGQTQETQYF TGTGCCAGCAGCTTATCGGGACAGACCCAAGAGACCCAGTACTTC TRBD1 NA TRBJ2-5 TRBV7-6
CSARSGQPYEQYF TGCAGTGCTAGATCGGGACAACCCTACGAGCAGTACTTC NA once TRBJ2-7 TRBV20-1
CASSNNPGHKYEQYF TGTGCCAGCAGCAATAATCCGGGACACAAGTACGAGCAGTACTTC NA NA TRBJ2-7 TRBV5-6
CASSLFAGPYEQYF TGTGCCAGCAGTTTATTCGCGGGACCCTACGAGCAGTACTTC NA few TRBJ2-7 TRBV27
CASSHFPGQGNFFGYTF TGTGCCAGCAGCCATTTCCCGGGACAGGGGAATTTCTTTGGCTACACCTTC TRBD1 NA TRBJ1-2 TRBV3-1
CASSRGLSGISRYNEQFF TGTGCCAGCAGCCGAGGGCTCAGCGGGATTAGTAGGTACAATGAGCAGTTCTTC TRBD2 few TRBJ2-1 TRBV5-6
CASSPNRVSYEQFF TGTGCCAGCAGCCCGAACAGGGTGTCGTATGAGCAGTTCTTC NA NA TRBJ2-1 TRBV7-2
CATSGAGHLKGETQYF TGTGCCACCAGCGGGGCGGGACACCTCAAGGGTGAGACCCAGTACTTC NA NA TRBJ2-5 TRBV15
CASSFRAANYGYTF TGTGCCAGCAGCTTCCGGGCCGCTAACTATGGCTACACCTTC NA many TRBJ1-2 TRBV7-2
CASSYRPHYNEQFF TGTGCCAGCAGTTATCGGCCCCACTACAATGAGCAGTTCTTC NA few TRBJ2-1 TRBV6-2/TRBV6-3
CASSSVGGAQPQHF TGTGCCAGCAGTTCCGTGGGGGGCGCTCAGCCCCAGCATTTT NA few TRBJ1-5 TRBV27